One sample yielded the 21 T cell receptor beta chains listed below, sequenced in a study of control samples from healthy donors and cancer patients. Data came from immunoSEQ multiplex PCR; TCRdb stores just in-frame clones and leaves some out. The data contain roughly 150,000 clones, just over 85% of them singletons. Sequencing used blood. All receptors come from a man younger than 35 in good health.

The chain uses TRBV5-6 and TRBJ2-1; no definite D call. The CDR3 has 13 residues. V gave up 3 bases and J gave up 8 bases, with 12 bases separating them. Germline CDR1 reads SGHDT; CDR2 reads YYEEEE. The CDR3 DNA reads as TGTGCCAGCAGCTCGCTGAAACGATATGAGCAGTTCTTC. Its translation: CASSSLKRYEQFF.

This clone was seen once. V and J are TRBV12-3 or TRBV12-4 and TRBJ2-1; D is possibly TRBD1 (5 bases). Trimming cost V 6 bases and J 9 bases, with 15 bases left between them. This CDR3 has 13 amino acids. CDR3 nucleotides: TGTGCCAGCAGCCGAACCCTCCAGGGTGAGCAGTTCTTC. Translated: CASSRTLQGEQFF.

The CDR3 region is CASKMGNTEAFF. The CDR3 DNA reads TGTGCCAGTAAAATGGGGAACACTGAAGCTTTCTTT. The chain couples TRBV19 to TRBJ1-1; D unclear. Germline V gene sequence: CDR1 LNHDA, CDR2 SQIVND (reference sequence). The CDR3 consists of 12 residues. The V end was cut by 7 bases, the J end by 1 base, with 7 bases between.

The chain employs TRBV7-3 and TRBJ2-3; 13 bases fit TRBD2. The CDR3 totals 17 residues. Trimming removed 4 bases from V and 1 base from J; junction bases left unmatched: 5. CDR1 and CDR2 from the germline V gene are SGHTA and FQGTGA. In DNA form, the CDR3 reads TGTGCCAGCAGCTCCTACGGACTAGCGGGGGGCACAGATACGCAGTATTTT. Its protein product is CASSSYGLAGGTDTQYF.

This chain joins TRBV7-2 and TRBJ1-1; no definite D call. CDR1 and CDR2 (germline): SGHTA, FQGNSA. There are 14 residues in the CDR3. The V end lost 1 base, the J end lost 3 bases, and 9 bases lay between the germline ends. Here the CDR3 reads CASSLGPSDTEAFF. The DNA for the CDR3 is TGTGCCAGCAGCTTAGGACCCTCGGACACTGAAGCTTTCTTT.

The rearrangement uses TRBV28 and TRBJ1-2, with D hard to call. V was shortened by 7 bases and J by 3 bases, with 18 bases between the two germline ends. The germline gives CDR1 MDHEN, CDR2 SYDVKM. The CDR3 extends over 15 amino acids. CDR3 nucleotide sequence: TGTGCCAGCACCTCCCCACTTCGAAAGGACTATGGCTACACCTTC. It encodes CASTSPLRKDYGYTF.

The V and J genes are TRBV3-1 (or the pseudogene TRBV3-2) and TRBJ1-4; possibly TRBD1 for D (5 bases). This CDR3 has 15 residues. Trimming left V 4 bases short and J 6 bases short, with 15 bases between. The germline CDR1 and CDR2 sequences are LGHDT and YNNKEL (reference sequence). For the CDR3, the DNA is TGTGCCAGCAGCCCGGAGGGTTGGGGGGATGAAAAACTGTTTTTT. Its translation: CASSPEGWGDEKLFF.

This chain connects TRBV6-6 to TRBJ1-4; D is perhaps TRBD1 (5 bases). CDR1 is MNHNY and CDR2 is SVGAGI in the germline V gene (reference sequence). The ends were cut back, 2 bases at V and 15 bases at J, with 13 bases in the middle. This CDR3 is built from 12 residues. CDR3 amino acids: CASSYDGRAVFF. For the CDR3, the DNA is TGTGCCAGCAGTTACGACGGCAGGGCGGTGTTTTTT.

V gene TRBV7-2 combines with J gene TRBJ2-7, with TRBD1 as a possible D gene (6 bases). Germline assignment: CDR1 SGHTA and CDR2 FQGNSA. V lost 4 bases and J 2 bases, leaving 12 bases between the germline ends. The CDR3 totals 14 residues. CDR3 sequence reads: CASSSAQGTYEQYF. In DNA form, the CDR3 reads TGTGCCAGCAGCTCCGCACAGGGTACCTACGAGCAGTACTTC.

J is TRBJ2-1 and V is TRBV2, with 13 bases aligning to TRBD2. In germline, CDR1 is SNHLY, CDR2 FYNNEI. With 6 bases clipped from V and 12 bases from J, the junction kept 11 bases outside the gene matches. CDR3 size: 15 residues. DNA of the CDR3: TGTGCCAGCAGCGGTACTAGCGGGGGGGCCCTCCTGCAGTTCTTC. This sequence encodes CASSGTSGGALLQFF.

The chain has TRBV7-2 and TRBJ1-1, with D possibly being TRBD1 (6 bases). Germline lookup yields CDR1 SGHTA and CDR2 FQGNSA. The V gene lost 2 bases and the J gene lost 0 bases, with 7 bases spanning the gap. The CDR3 covers 14 residues. CDR3 sequence (DNA): TGTGCCAGCAGCTTATGGGGGCTGAACACTGAAGCTTTCTTT. This sequence encodes CASSLWGLNTEAFF.

Only a few counts were recorded for this clone. The genes are TRBV25-1 and TRBJ2-5; D might be TRBD1 or TRBD2, each matching 7 bases. This CDR3 comprises 16 residues. The germline V and J ends were trimmed by 6 bases and 4 bases, with 21 bases remaining between them. CDR1 and CDR2 (germline): MGHDK, SYGVNS. In nucleotides, the CDR3 is TGTGCCAGCAGCCTCCGGGGGGAGGGGGCAGGAGAGACCCAGTACTTC. It translates to CASSLRGEGAGETQYF.

The V gene is TRBV12-3 or TRBV12-4, the J gene TRBJ1-1; D not resolved. This CDR3 is built from 13 residues. V was cut by 2 bases and J by 6 bases, with 10 bases left in between. The chain's CDR3 is CASSLRVFSEAFF. CDR3 sequence (DNA): TGTGCCAGCAGTTTAAGGGTCTTCTCTGAAGCTTTCTTT.

The chain combines TRBV12-3 or TRBV12-4 with TRBJ2-5; D is ambiguous. V gave up 4 bases and J gave up 4 bases, with 10 bases separating them. The CDR3 has 13 amino acids. In nucleotides, the CDR3 is TGTGCCAGCAGTTCCCACCTCCCAGAGACCCAGTACTTC. Residues: CASSSHLPETQYF.

The rearrangement joins TRBV11-3 to TRBJ2-1; D not certain. The germline V gene encodes CDR1 SGHNT and CDR2 YENEEA. Trimming shortened V by 0 bases and J by 6 bases, and 3 bases separated the two germline ends. This CDR3 has 12 amino acids. The chain's CDR3 is CASSLELNEQFF. The CDR3 DNA reads as TGTGCCAGCAGCTTAGAACTCAATGAGCAGTTCTTC.

The chain joins TRBV6-5 to TRBJ2-7, with D perhaps matching TRBD1 (5 bases). Germline CDR1 MNHEY, CDR2 SVGAGI. The CDR3 loop spans 14 amino acids. V lost 2 bases to trimming and J lost 2 bases, with 10 bases between them. In nucleotides, the CDR3 is TGTGCCAGCAGTTACGGATCAGGGACCTACGAGCAGTACTTC. It codes for CASSYGSGTYEQYF.

The chain uses TRBV18 and TRBJ2-6; D ambiguous. The germline gives CDR1 KGHSH, CDR2 LQKENI. Trimming took off 3 bases at V and 0 bases at J, with 12 bases between the two ends. The length of the CDR3 is 17 residues. CDR3 nucleotides: TGTGCCAGCTCACCTCTTCGCGCAGGCTCTGGGGCCAACGTCCTGACTTTC. Encoded protein: CASSPLRAGSGANVLTF.

This chain uses TRBV5-8 with TRBJ2-7; 12 nucleotides match TRBD2. CDR3 size: 16 residues. V shed 4 bases, J shed 3 bases, and the junction held 8 bases outside the gene matches. Germline values: CDR1 SGHTS, CDR2 YDEGEE. CDR3 DNA sequence: TGTGCCAGCAGCCCCTTCCTAGCGGGGGGGAACTACGAGCAGTACTTC. This translates into CASSPFLAGGNYEQYF.

Points on this clone: This same CDR3 is encoded by further DNA sequences in the sample. This chain uses TRBV18 with TRBJ2-3; D gene unclear. Germline V gene data show CDR1 as KGHSH and CDR2 as LQKENI. This CDR3 has 13 residues. With 3 bases removed from V and 0 bases from J, the gap between germline ends came to 4 bases. The CDR3 sequence: CASSPPSTDTQYF. The CDR3 DNA sequence: TGTGCCAGCTCACCCCCAAGCACAGATACGCAGTATTTT.

The chain links TRBV4-1 to TRBJ2-3; TRBD2 matches at 11 bases. Trimming took 1 base from V and 1 from J; bases not matched to a gene: 1. The germline gives CDR1 MGHRA, CDR2 YSYEKL. There are 16 residues in the CDR3. The CDR3 here is CASSQATSGGTDTQYF. The CDR3 nucleotides are TGCGCCAGCAGCCAAGCGACTAGCGGGGGCACAGATACGCAGTATTTT.

The chain carries TRBV29-1 and TRBJ2-3; 8 positions match TRBD2. Losses at the gene ends were 0 bases for V and 9 bases for J; bases not matched to a gene: 5. Germline loops: CDR1 SQVTM, CDR2 ANQGSEA. There are 13 residues in the CDR3. This chain's CDR3 is CSVEEAGGGTQYF. CDR3 bases: TGCAGCGTTGAAGAGGCGGGGGGAGGAACGCAGTATTTT.